A single sample is the source of the 25 T cell receptor beta chains below, sequenced in a study of spatial heterogeneity in lung cancer. TCRdb re-called the 5' RACE reads through MiXCR, storing one row per CDR3 protein. The table includes some 70,000 distinct CDR3 sequences, approximately 12% detected once. Specified time point: sample taken at primary tumor resection. The input material, whole RNA from tumor, nontumor lung or frozen PBMC, was sequenced unsorted. The sample here was PBMCs, taken at surgery. The receptors derive from a male donor with early-stage non-small cell lung cancer.

To note about this clonotype: Given a much more abundant clone one base away, this may be a read error. The chain carries TRBV5-1 and TRBJ2-1, with TRBD2 identical over 10 bases. CDR1 is SGHRS, CDR2 YFSETQ, per germline. The CDR3 is 15 amino acids. As DNA, the CDR3 is TGCGCCAGCAGCTTGACGGCTAGCGGGAGCAATAAGCAGTTCTTC. It translates to CASSLTASGSNKQFF.

The chain employs TRBV6-2 or TRBV6-3 and TRBJ1-5; 9 bases are shared with TRBD1. Trimming took 8 bases from V and 8 from J; bases not matched to a gene: 10. From germline, CDR1 is MNHEY and CDR2 SVGEGT. The CDR3 length is 14 residues. The CDR3 nucleotides read TGTGCCAGCTGGAGGACAGGGGATAATAAGCCCCAGCATTTT. As protein: CASWRTGDNKPQHF.

The chain couples TRBV12-2 to TRBJ1-2; the table assigns TRBD1, which was not confirmed against the DNA. TRBV12-2 is reported as a pseudogene. CDR3 length equals 17 residues. CDR3 in amino acids: CASRLAGWDRINYGYTF. Here the CDR3 DNA reads TGTGCAAGTCGCTTAGCGGGCTGGGACAGAATCAACTATGGCTACACCTTC.

This sequence joins TRBV24-1 and TRBJ2-3; D uncertain. In germline, CDR1 is KGHDR, CDR2 SFDVKD. V was shortened by 2 bases and J by 1 base, with 9 bases between the two germline ends. This CDR3 region has 15 residues. The DNA for the CDR3 is TGTGCCACCAGTGATTATACCCGTGGCACAGATACGCAGTATTTT. Translated: CATSDYTRGTDTQYF.

This clonotype was seen only a few times. The chain is built from TRBV3-1 and TRBJ1-4; D might be TRBD1 (6 bases). There are 16 residues in the CDR3. The V end was cut by 2 bases, the J end by 0 bases, with 10 bases between. Germline assignment: CDR1 LGHDT and CDR2 YNNKEL (reference sequence). CDR3 bases: TGTGCCAGCAGCCAATCGGACAGTGCAACTAATGAAAAACTGTTTTTT. It translates to CASSQSDSATNEKLFF.

Concerning this clonotype: Given a much more abundant clone one base away, this may be a read error. The chain employs TRBV20-1 and TRBJ1-5; D might be TRBD1 (6 bases). Looked up from germline, CDR1 is DFQATT and CDR2 is SNEGSKA (reference sequence). The CDR3 extends over 14 amino acids. V was cut by 5 bases and J by 5 bases, with 16 bases left in between. CDR3 protein: CSAPEGGYDQPQHF. CDR3 DNA sequence: TGCAGTGCTCCCGAGGGGGGGTACGATCAGCCCCAGCATTTT.

DNA for the CDR3: TGTGCCAGCAGTCTGGACAGGGACTACGAGCAGTACTTC. This codes for CASSLDRDYEQYF. The genes are TRBV6-5 and TRBJ2-7; 8 bases map to TRBD1. CDR3 length equals 13 residues. The junction had 3 bases not matched to a gene; V was cut back by 5 bases and J by 3 bases. The V gene's germline CDR1 is MNHEY and CDR2 SVGAGI.

This clonotype was seen a handful of times. CDR3 region: CASSSPRDSQGNQPQHF. DNA of the CDR3: TGTGCCAGCAGTTCCCCCCGGGACAGTCAGGGCAATCAGCCCCAGCATTTT. The J gene is TRBJ1-5, the V gene TRBV12-3 or TRBV12-4, with TRBD1 matching over 7 bases. J lost 2 bases, V lost 4 bases, and 11 bases had no gene match. This CDR3 region has 17 residues.

This clonotype has a count of ten or more. This chain joins TRBV7-9 and TRBJ1-1; D not certain. CDR3 length equals 11 residues. In germline, CDR1 is SEHNR, CDR2 FQNEAQ (reference sequence). V lost 2 bases and J lost 6, with 4 bases in between. CDR3 bases: TGTGCCAGCAGCTTAATGGCTGAAGCTTTCTTT. It encodes CASSLMAEAFF.

This clonotype has just a few counts. This chain links TRBV7-2 with TRBJ2-1, with D maybe TRBD1 (5 bases). This CDR3 region has 13 residues. V shed 4 bases and J shed 4 bases, with 8 bases lying between them. Germline V gene data show CDR1 as SGHTA and CDR2 as FQGNSA. The CDR3: CASSSGIYNEQFF. The CDR3 DNA sequence: TGTGCCAGCAGCTCAGGGATTTACAATGAGCAGTTCTTC.

This clonotype was counted a few times. This chain links TRBV6-5 with TRBJ2-7, with 10 bases fitting TRBD1. The V gene's germline CDR1 is MNHEY and CDR2 SVGAGI. CDR3 length equals 14 residues. With 7 bases clipped from V and 4 bases from J, the junction kept 7 bases outside the gene matches. The CDR3 here is CASTLTGGGYEQYF. The CDR3 DNA sequence: TGTGCCAGCACCCTGACAGGGGGCGGGTACGAGCAGTACTTC.

This clonotype came up once. V usage is TRBV7-6 and J usage is TRBJ2-2; D uncertain. CDR1 and CDR2 from the germline V gene are SGHVS and FNYEAQ. V dropped 2 bases and J dropped 6 bases, with 4 bases sitting between them. CDR3 size: 12 residues. The CDR3 sequence: CASSLNAGELFF. CDR3 sequence (DNA): TGTGCCAGCAGCTTAAACGCCGGGGAGCTGTTTTTT.

This clonotype was counted many times. The chain uses TRBV4-3 and TRBJ2-1; tentative D call: TRBD2 (6 bases). This CDR3 is 15 amino acids long. The germline gives CDR1 LGHNA, CDR2 YSLEER. V dropped 1 base and J dropped 3 bases, with 10 bases sitting between them. The CDR3 loop reads CASSQGSGGYNEQFF. The DNA for the CDR3 is TGCGCCAGCAGCCAAGGCTCCGGGGGCTACAATGAGCAGTTCTTC.

This clonotype was found a few times. CDR3 DNA: TGTGCCAGCAGCCCTGATCTAGATATCTACAATGAGCAGTTCTTC. It is translated as CASSPDLDIYNEQFF. This chain connects TRBV6-2 or TRBV6-3 to TRBJ2-1; D not certain. Germline loops: CDR1 MNHEY, CDR2 SVGEGT. This CDR3 is built from 15 residues. Trimming removed 6 bases from V and 3 bases from J, with 15 bases in between.

This sequence joins TRBV9 and TRBJ2-7; no firm D call. The CDR3 has 13 residues. The V end was cut by 4 bases, the J end by 0 bases, with 8 bases between. CDR1 is SGDLS, CDR2 YYNGEE, per germline. The CDR3 sequence: CASSPGDSYEQYF. For the CDR3, the DNA is TGTGCCAGCAGCCCTGGGGACTCCTACGAGCAGTACTTC.

This chain links TRBV20-1 with TRBJ2-7; D possibly corresponds to TRBD2 (6 bases). This CDR3 comprises 15 residues. The V and J ends lost 0 bases and 2 bases respectively, with 14 bases between them. From germline, CDR1 is DFQATT and CDR2 SNEGSKA (reference sequence). Here the CDR3 DNA reads TGCAGTGCTAGAGATCTCGGCGGGGTGGCCTACGAGCAGTACTTC. This encodes CSARDLGGVAYEQYF.

The gene calls are TRBV5-1 and TRBJ2-2; D remains unclear. V lost 4 bases, J lost 5 bases, and 18 bases lay in between. Per germline, CDR1 SGHRS and CDR2 YFSETQ. The CDR3 contains 16 residues. CDR3: CASSRLQGLRTGELFF. The CDR3 coding sequence is TGCGCCAGCAGCCGCTTACAAGGGTTAAGAACCGGGGAGCTGTTTTTT.

This clonotype was recorded a few times. The chain combines TRBV4-1 with TRBJ1-1; D gene unclear. Trimming took off 5 bases at V and 1 base at J, with 11 bases between the two ends. The germline gives CDR1 MGHRA, CDR2 YSYEKL. The CDR3 totals 14 residues. The CDR3 nucleotides read TGCGCCAGCAGCTATTTAAGGCGGAACACTGAAGCTTTCTTT. Translation: CASSYLRRNTEAFF.

This clonotype was detected only a few times. The chain joins TRBV7-9 to TRBJ2-7, with D tentatively TRBD1 (5 bases). This CDR3 spans 15 amino acids. Between the trimmed V and J ends, which lost 1 base and 3 bases, there was a span of 13 bases. CDR1 and CDR2 (germline): SEHNR, FQNEAQ (reference sequence). CDR3 sequence (DNA): TGTGCCAGCAGCTTAGGGGGCGACGGTAGCTACGAGCAGTACTTC. Its translation is CASSLGGDGSYEQYF.

This clonotype was found many times. J is TRBJ2-5 and V is TRBV29-1; D gene unclear. CDR3 length equals 13 residues. Germline lookup yields CDR1 SQVTM and CDR2 ANQGSEA. V was cut by 2 bases and J by 2 bases, with 9 bases left in between. The CDR3 here is CSVEWTDQETQYF. CDR3 nucleotides: TGCAGCGTTGAATGGACGGATCAAGAGACCCAGTACTTC.

The genes are TRBV20-1 and TRBJ2-1, with 11 bases aligning to TRBD2. J lost 0 bases, V lost 0 bases, and 7 bases had no gene match. The CDR3 sequence is 18 residues long. Germline V gene sequence: CDR1 DFQATT, CDR2 SNEGSKA (reference sequence). The CDR3 DNA is TGCAGTGCTAGAGATTGGGCTAGCGGGGGGAGCTCCTACAATGAGCAGTTCTTC. Protein product: CSARDWASGGSSYNEQFF.

This clonotype was seen ten or more times. The CDR3 spells CASSTDRAGTQYF. The CDR3 DNA sequence: TGTGCCAGCAGTACCGACAGGGCCGGTACGCAGTATTTT. This rearrangement joins TRBV12-3 or TRBV12-4 to TRBJ2-3; 7 nucleotides match TRBD1. The V and J ends lost 5 bases and 8 bases, in that order; junction bases with no gene match: 7. This CDR3 is 13 amino acids long.

V gene TRBV19 combines with J gene TRBJ1-5; D call uncertain. The CDR3 runs 15 residues. Germline V CDR1 and CDR2: LNHDA, SQIVND (reference sequence). Trimming pared 1 base from V and 5 bases from J, leaving 12 bases between. The CDR3 is CASSIAAAVDQPQHF. CDR3 coding DNA: TGTGCCAGTAGTATAGCGGCGGCGGTAGATCAGCCCCAGCATTTT.

V gene TRBV12-3 or TRBV12-4 combines with J gene TRBJ2-4, with 7 bases aligning to TRBD2. V was pared by 3 bases and J by 0 bases, with 5 bases of the junction left unmatched. The CDR3 sequence is 16 residues long. The CDR3, as DNA: TGTGCCAGCAGTTTGAGCGGGATTTCAGCCAAAAACATTCAGTACTTC. This sequence encodes CASSLSGISAKNIQYF.

This clonotype was counted a few times. The chain links TRBV5-6 to TRBJ1-1, with D tentatively TRBD1 (5 bases). Trimming took 5 bases from V and 4 from J, leaving 15 bases between them. The CDR3 length is 14 residues. Germline assignment: CDR1 SGHDT and CDR2 YYEEEE. CDR3 DNA sequence: TGTGCCAGCAGACCTCGAAGGGGTGGCACTGAAGCTTTCTTT. It encodes CASRPRRGGTEAFF.